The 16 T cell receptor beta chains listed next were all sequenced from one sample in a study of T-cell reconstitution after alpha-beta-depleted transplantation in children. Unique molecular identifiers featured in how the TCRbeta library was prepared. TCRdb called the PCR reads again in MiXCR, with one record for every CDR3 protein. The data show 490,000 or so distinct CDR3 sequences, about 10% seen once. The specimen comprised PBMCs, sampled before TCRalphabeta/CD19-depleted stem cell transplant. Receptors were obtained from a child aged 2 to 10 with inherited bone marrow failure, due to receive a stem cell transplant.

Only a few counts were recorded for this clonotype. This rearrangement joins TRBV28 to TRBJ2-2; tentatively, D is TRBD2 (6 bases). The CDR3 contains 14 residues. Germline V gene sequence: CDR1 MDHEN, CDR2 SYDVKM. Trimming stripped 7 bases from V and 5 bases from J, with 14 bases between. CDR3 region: CASKRSGETGELFF. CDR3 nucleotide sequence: TGTGCCAGCAAGAGGTCGGGAGAAACCGGGGAGCTGTTTTTT.

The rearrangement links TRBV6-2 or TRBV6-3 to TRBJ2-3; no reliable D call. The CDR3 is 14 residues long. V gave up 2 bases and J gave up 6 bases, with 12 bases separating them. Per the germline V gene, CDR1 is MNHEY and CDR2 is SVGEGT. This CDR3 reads CASSYRHPPDTQYF. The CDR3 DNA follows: TGTGCCAGCAGTTACCGTCACCCACCGGATACGCAGTATTTT.

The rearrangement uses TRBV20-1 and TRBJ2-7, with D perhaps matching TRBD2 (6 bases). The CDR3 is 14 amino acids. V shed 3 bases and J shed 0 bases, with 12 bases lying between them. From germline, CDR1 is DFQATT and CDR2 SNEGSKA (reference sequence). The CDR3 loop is CSARAGPFSYEQYF. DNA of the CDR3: TGCAGTGCTAGGGCGGGGCCCTTCTCCTACGAGCAGTACTTC.

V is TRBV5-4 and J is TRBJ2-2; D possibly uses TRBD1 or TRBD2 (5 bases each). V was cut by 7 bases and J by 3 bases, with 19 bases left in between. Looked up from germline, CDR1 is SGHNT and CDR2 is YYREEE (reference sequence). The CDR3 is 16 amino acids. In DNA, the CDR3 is TGTGCCAGCTATTCTGGGACCAGGGTAGACACCGGGGAGCTGTTTTTT. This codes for CASYSGTRVDTGELFF.

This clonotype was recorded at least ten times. The CDR3 protein is CSASRRLDEEFF. DNA for the CDR3: TGCAGTGCTAGTCGCCGCTTAGACGAGGAGTTCTTC. The V and J genes are TRBV20-1 and TRBJ2-1; D remains unclear. Germline lookup yields CDR1 DFQATT and CDR2 SNEGSKA (reference sequence). Deletions cut 3 bases from V and 14 bases from J, with 17 bases between. The length of the CDR3 is 12 residues.

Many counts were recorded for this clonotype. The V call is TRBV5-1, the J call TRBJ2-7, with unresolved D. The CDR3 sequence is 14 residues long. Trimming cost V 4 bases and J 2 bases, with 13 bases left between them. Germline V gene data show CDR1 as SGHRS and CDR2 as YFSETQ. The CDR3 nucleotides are TGCGCCAGCAGCCTATATAGGGTCCCCTACGAGCAGTACTTC. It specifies CASSLYRVPYEQYF.

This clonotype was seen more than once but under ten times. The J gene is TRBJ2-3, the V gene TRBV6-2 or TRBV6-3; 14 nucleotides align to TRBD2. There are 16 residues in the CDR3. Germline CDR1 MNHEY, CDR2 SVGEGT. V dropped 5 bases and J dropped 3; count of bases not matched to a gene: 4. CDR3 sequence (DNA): TGTGCCAGCAGTCGGACTAGCGGGAGGAGGACAGATACGCAGTATTTT. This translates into CASSRTSGRRTDTQYF.

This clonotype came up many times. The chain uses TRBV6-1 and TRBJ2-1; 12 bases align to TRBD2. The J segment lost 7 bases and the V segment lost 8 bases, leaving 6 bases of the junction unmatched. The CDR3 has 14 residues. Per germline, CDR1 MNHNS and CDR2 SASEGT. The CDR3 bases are TGTGCCAGCTCCCGACTAGCGGGAGAGAATGAGCAGTTCTTC. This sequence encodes CASSRLAGENEQFF.

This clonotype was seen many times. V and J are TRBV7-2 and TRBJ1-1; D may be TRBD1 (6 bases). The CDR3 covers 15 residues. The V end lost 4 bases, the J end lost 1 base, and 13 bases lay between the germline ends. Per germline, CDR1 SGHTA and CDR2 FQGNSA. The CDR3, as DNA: TGTGCCAGCAGCTCAACCGGGACACCGAACACTGAAGCTTTCTTT. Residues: CASSSTGTPNTEAFF. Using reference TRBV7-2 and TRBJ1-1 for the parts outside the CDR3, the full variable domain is GAGVSQSPSNKVTEKGKDVELRCDPISGHTALYWYRQSLGQGLEFLIYFQGNSAPDKSGLPSDRFSAERTGGSVSTLTIQRTQQEDSAVYLCASSSTGTPNTEAFFGQGTRLTVV.

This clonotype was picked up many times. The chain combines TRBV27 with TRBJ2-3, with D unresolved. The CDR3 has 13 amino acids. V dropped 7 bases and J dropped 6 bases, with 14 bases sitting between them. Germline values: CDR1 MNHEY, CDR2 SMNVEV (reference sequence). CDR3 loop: CASKVSVEDTQYF. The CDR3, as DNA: TGTGCCAGCAAGGTATCGGTTGAGGATACGCAGTATTTT.

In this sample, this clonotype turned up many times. CDR3 residues: CASSLGAGDYVVQYF. CDR3 nucleotides: TGTGCCAGCAGCTTGGGAGCAGGGGACTACGTAGTGCAGTACTTC. This rearrangement joins TRBV5-4 to TRBJ2-7; TRBD2 might be the D (7 bases). CDR3 length: 15 residues. CDR1 and CDR2 from the germline V gene are SGHNT and YYREEE (reference sequence). The V and J ends lost 0 bases and 9 bases respectively, with 19 bases between them.

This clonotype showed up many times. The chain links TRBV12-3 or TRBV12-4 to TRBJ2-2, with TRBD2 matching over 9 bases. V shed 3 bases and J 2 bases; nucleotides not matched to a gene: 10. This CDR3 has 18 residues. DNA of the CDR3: TGTGCCAGCAGTTTCTTTAGCGGGAGTTTATTTAACACCGGGGAGCTGTTTTTT. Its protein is CASSFFSGSLFNTGELFF.

In DNA, the CDR3 is TGTGCCAGCAGCTTAGCGGGCGGCTCGGGGCAGTACTTC. Translated, it gives CASSLAGGSGQYF. This chain uses TRBV7-6 with TRBJ2-7, with no clear D. Deletions cut 0 bases from V and 9 bases from J, with 12 bases between. Germline CDR1 SGHVS, CDR2 FNYEAQ. The CDR3 covers 13 residues.

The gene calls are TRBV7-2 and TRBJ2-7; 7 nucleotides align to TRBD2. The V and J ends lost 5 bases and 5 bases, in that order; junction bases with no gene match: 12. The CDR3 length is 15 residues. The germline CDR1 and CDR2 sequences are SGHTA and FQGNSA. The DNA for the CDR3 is TGTGCCAGCAGCCTTAGCGGGTGGTTCGGGGACGAGCAGTACTTC. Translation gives CASSLSGWFGDEQYF.

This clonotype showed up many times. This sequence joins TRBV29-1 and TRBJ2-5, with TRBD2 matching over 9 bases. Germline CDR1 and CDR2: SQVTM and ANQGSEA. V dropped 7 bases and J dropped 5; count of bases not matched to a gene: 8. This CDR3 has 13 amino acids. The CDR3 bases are TGCAGCGCGCGGGAGGGCCGGGGCGAGACCCAGTACTTC. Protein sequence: CSAREGRGETQYF.

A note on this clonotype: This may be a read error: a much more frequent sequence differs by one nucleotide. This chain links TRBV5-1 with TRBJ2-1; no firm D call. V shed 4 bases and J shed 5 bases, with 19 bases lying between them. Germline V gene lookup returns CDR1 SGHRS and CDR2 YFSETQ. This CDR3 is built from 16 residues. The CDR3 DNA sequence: TGCGCCAGCAGCCCCAAAGAGTCCGATCGCAACAATGAGCAGTTCTTC. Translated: CASSPKESDRNNEQFF.